This TCR beta chain was observed in a study of T cells after yellow fever vaccination (dated by TCRdb to between 2017 and 2020). For the wider study: The SMART-Seq v4 Ultra Low Input RNA kit was used to prepare libraries from fractions with low cell numbers. Bulk PBMC replicates and cell subsets were isolated from blood drawn at multiple timepoints before and after both primary and secondary immunization. Two healthy male donors, one aged 18 to 30 and one aged 30 to 39 years, were included in the cohort. To follow T-cell clones before and after both primary and booster YFV17D yellow fever vaccination, bulk TCR alpha and beta repertoires underwent longitudinal sequencing.

Reading the germline V gene (reference sequence) gives CDR1 DFQATT and CDR2 SNEGSKA. CDR3 length: 15 amino acids, cysteine to phenylalanine. Left in the record is the CDR3 DNA by itself, 45 bases read in frame from the first base. Trimmed from V: 1 base; trimmed from J: 1 base; junction bases lacking a gene match: 3. The label giving this sample's treatment or condition can be read as: live attenuated yellow fever vaccine strain. At each blood-draw timepoint, two biological replicates of bulk PBMCs were obtained. A standard Ficoll-Paque protocol was used to isolate PBMCs from peripheral blood. TriZol was used to extract RNA from bulk PBMCs, from CD4 and CD8 fractions, and from dextramer-positive and dextramer-negative fractions. Findings and caveats that apply to the study as a whole: Because only a couple of donors were included in the study, the extent to which the findings can be generalized is limited. Most clones expanded after primary vaccination (around 97% of CD4 and 88% of CD8) were re-detected after the booster, suggesting that broad memory maintenance occurred. FACS-sorted repertoires could contain abundant contaminating clonotypes from the bulk population, so computational filtering was required. A small fraction of clonotypes showed up in both the CD4 and CD8 compartments, probably as a result of convergent recombination. The secondary T-cell response was found to be weaker but faster than the primary response, with a peak reached on day 5 rather than on day 15.

A few counts support this clonotype. Its antigen is still unknown. No base qualities exist here, and no much larger clone lies one base off it. TCR cDNA was made using 5'RACE template switching, a step that added a universal primer site and unique molecular identifiers. Priming for cDNA synthesis came from both the TCR alpha and TCR beta constant segments. Libraries were amplified in two PCR steps, with sample barcodes and sequencing adapters added in the second step. Sequencing of the libraries was done on either Illumina HiSeq 2500 (2x100 bp) or NovaSeq (2x150 bp). The authors processed their data as follows. MIGEC handled demultiplexing of reads and collapsing into UMI consensus sequences, while MiXCR performed V(D)J alignment. Vaccine-responding clonotypes were defined with edgeR using replicate PBMC samples, requiring FDR below 0.01 and a log2 fold change above 5 up to day 15. CD4 or CD8 identity was assigned to each bulk clonotype according to whether the clonotype was present at higher abundance in the sequenced CD4 repertoire or the sequenced CD8 repertoire. In-frame beta chains were kept once TCRdb had trimmed the public reads at Q25 with fastp and called clones with MiXCR. Every entry covers one CDR3 protein and lists the most common genes and DNA from its rows. The V and J calls reflect TCRdb's pipeline rather than the authors' work. In this sample the table shows some 550,000 distinct CDR3 sequences, around 21% of which occur a single time. The leading ten clones occupy approximately 14% of the sample.

The material sequenced was PBMCs, taken 15 days after the yellow fever booster vaccination. The sequence was obtained from a man younger than 40 who received the YFV17D yellow fever vaccine. The rearranged segments are TRBV20-1 and TRBJ2-3; TRBD2 lines up with 9 middle nucleotides. The nucleotide sequence is TGCAGTGCTAGAGTAGCGGGAGACCGCACAGATACGCAGTATTTT. It translates to CSARVAGDRTDTQYF.